Below, 8 T cell receptor beta chains from the same sample are listed, as sequenced in a study of cytomegalovirus exposure and HLA in healthy donors. Primers for the PCR totalled 60 Vbeta and 13 Jbeta. Sequencing was performed with immunoSEQ multiplex PCR; in TCRdb, only in-frame clones are kept and a portion is missing. Of some 210,000 clones in the sample, almost 80% were seen once. Specimen: PBMCs. Source of these receptors: a male donor in good health and CMV-seronegative.

This clone was observed a handful of times. The chain is built from TRBV19 and TRBJ2-2, with TRBD2 matching over 14 bases. CDR3 length: 19 residues. Trimming removed 7 bases from V and 1 base from J; junction bases left unmatched: 11. CDR1 and CDR2 from the germline V gene are LNHDA and SQIVND (reference sequence). In DNA, the CDR3 is TGTGCCAGTATGGCGAGACTAGCGGGAGGGACCCTGAACACCGGGGAGCTGTTTTTT. As protein: CASMARLAGGTLNTGELFF.

V is TRBV28 and J is TRBJ1-2; possibly TRBD1 for D (6 bases). Germline-derived CDR1 and CDR2 are MDHEN and SYDVKM. V lost 6 bases to trimming and J lost 0 bases, with 14 bases between them. The CDR3 is 15 amino acids. The DNA of the CDR3 is TGTGCCAGCAGAACCGGACAGCTTACTAACTATGGCTACACCTTC. Translated, it gives CASRTGQLTNYGYTF.

The J gene is TRBJ2-2, the V gene TRBV7-3, with 9 nucleotides matching TRBD1. J gave up 5 bases and V 0 bases, and 1 base lay outside the gene matches. CDR1 SGHTA and CDR2 FQGTGA come from the germline V gene. The CDR3 extends over 15 amino acids. CDR3 in amino acids: CASSLTTGGTGELFF. The CDR3 DNA reads as TGTGCCAGCAGCTTAACGACAGGGGGGACCGGGGAGCTGTTTTTT.

The V gene is TRBV5-1, the J gene TRBJ2-3, with 10 positions matching TRBD2. This CDR3 is built from 17 residues. Unmatched junction bases numbered 9, after V lost 1 base and J lost 4 bases. The V gene's germline CDR1 is SGHRS and CDR2 YFSETQ. Here the CDR3 reads CASSLLAGGSLADTQYF. The DNA of the CDR3 is TGCGCCAGCAGCTTGTTAGCGGGAGGCTCGCTGGCAGATACGCAGTATTTT.

This clone occurred once. The chain recombines TRBV28 with TRBJ1-3; a possible D gene is TRBD1 (5 bases). This CDR3 has 14 amino acids. The V gene's germline CDR1 is MDHEN and CDR2 SYDVKM. V lost 3 bases to trimming and J lost 2 bases, with 8 bases between them. CDR3 DNA: TGTGCCAGCAGTTTTAGGGGTCCTGGAAACACCATATATTTT. It is translated as CASSFRGPGNTIYF.

Concerning this clone: The identical CDR3 is also encoded by other nucleotide sequences in the sample. This chain's CDR3 is CASSLKQNTEAFF. The CDR3 bases are TGTGCCAGCAGTTTAAAGCAGAACACTGAAGCTTTCTTT. J is TRBJ1-1 and V is TRBV28; no clear D gene. Germline V gene data show CDR1 as MDHEN and CDR2 as SYDVKM. The CDR3 covers 13 residues. V was clipped by 2 bases and J by 1 base, with 5 bases between them.

J is TRBJ1-5 and V is TRBV6-1; the D gene is possibly TRBD1 (5 bases). From germline, CDR1 is MNHNS and CDR2 SASEGT. There are 13 residues in the CDR3. With 6 bases removed from V and 2 bases from J, the gap between germline ends came to 8 bases. The CDR3 sequence: CASRDTGNQPQHF. CDR3 nucleotide sequence: TGTGCCAGCAGGGACACGGGCAATCAGCCCCAGCATTTT.

Only a few counts were recorded for this clone. The chain uses TRBV4-2 and TRBJ2-7, with 8 bases aligning to TRBD1. Trimming took 4 bases from V and 0 from J; bases not matched to a gene: 8. CDR1 and CDR2 (germline): LGHNA, YNFKEQ. The CDR3 extends over 16 amino acids. The CDR3 DNA is TGTGCCAGCAGCCGAACCGGGACAGGAATCTCCTACGAGCAGTACTTC. Residues: CASSRTGTGISYEQYF.